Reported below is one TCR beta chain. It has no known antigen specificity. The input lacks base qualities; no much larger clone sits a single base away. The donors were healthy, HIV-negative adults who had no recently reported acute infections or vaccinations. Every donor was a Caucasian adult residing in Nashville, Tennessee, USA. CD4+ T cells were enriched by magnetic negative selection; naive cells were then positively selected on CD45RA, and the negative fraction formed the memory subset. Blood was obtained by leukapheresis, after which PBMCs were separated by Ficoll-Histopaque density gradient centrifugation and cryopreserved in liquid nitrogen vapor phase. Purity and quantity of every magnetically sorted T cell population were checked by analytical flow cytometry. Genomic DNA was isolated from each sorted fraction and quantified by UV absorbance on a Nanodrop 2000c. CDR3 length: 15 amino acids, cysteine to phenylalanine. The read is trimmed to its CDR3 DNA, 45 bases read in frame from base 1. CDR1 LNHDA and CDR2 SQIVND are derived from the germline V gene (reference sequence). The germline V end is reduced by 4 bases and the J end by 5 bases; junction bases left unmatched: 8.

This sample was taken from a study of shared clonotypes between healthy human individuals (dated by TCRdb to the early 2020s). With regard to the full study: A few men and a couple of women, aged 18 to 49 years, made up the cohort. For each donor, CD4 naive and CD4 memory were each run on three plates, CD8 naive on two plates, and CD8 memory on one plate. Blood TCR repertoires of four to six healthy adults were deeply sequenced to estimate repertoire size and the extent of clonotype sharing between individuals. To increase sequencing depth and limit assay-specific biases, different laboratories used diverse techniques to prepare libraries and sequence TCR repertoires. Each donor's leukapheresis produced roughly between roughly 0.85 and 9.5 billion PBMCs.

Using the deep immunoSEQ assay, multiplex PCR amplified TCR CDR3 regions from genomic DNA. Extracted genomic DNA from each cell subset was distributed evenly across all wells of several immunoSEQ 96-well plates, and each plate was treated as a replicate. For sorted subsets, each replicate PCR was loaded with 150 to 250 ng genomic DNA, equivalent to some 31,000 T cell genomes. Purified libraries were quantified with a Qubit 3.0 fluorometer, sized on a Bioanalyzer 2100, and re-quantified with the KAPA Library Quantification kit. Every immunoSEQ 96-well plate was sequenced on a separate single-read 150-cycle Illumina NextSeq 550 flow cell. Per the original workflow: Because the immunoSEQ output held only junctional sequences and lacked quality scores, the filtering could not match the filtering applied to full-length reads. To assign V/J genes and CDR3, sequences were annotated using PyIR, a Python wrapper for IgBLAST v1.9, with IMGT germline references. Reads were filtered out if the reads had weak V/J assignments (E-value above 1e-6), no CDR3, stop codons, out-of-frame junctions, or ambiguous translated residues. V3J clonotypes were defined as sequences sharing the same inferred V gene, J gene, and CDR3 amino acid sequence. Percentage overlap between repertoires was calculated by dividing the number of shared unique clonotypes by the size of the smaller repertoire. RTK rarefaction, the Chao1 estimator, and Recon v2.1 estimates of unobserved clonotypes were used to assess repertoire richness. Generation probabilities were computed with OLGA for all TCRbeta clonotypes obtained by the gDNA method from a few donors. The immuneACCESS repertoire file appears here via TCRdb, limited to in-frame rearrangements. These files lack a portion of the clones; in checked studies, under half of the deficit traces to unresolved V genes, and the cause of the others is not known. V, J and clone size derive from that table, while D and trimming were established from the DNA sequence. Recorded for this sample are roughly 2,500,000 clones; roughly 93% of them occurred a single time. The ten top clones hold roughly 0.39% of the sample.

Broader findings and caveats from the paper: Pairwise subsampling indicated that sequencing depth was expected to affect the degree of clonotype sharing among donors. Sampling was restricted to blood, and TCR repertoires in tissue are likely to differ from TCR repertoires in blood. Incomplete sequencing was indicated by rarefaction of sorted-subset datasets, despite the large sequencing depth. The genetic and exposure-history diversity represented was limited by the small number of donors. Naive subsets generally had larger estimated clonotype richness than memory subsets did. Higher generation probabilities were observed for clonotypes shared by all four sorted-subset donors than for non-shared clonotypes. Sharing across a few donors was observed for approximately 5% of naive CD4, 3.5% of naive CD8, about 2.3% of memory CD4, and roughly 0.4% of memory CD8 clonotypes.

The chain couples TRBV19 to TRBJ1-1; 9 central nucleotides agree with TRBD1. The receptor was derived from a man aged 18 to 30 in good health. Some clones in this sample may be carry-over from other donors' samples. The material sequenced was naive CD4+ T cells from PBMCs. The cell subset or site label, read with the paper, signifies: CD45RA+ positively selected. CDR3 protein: CASSRPGQGLTEAFF. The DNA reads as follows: TGTGCCAGTAGTAGACCGGGACAGGGTCTAACTGAAGCTTTCTTT.